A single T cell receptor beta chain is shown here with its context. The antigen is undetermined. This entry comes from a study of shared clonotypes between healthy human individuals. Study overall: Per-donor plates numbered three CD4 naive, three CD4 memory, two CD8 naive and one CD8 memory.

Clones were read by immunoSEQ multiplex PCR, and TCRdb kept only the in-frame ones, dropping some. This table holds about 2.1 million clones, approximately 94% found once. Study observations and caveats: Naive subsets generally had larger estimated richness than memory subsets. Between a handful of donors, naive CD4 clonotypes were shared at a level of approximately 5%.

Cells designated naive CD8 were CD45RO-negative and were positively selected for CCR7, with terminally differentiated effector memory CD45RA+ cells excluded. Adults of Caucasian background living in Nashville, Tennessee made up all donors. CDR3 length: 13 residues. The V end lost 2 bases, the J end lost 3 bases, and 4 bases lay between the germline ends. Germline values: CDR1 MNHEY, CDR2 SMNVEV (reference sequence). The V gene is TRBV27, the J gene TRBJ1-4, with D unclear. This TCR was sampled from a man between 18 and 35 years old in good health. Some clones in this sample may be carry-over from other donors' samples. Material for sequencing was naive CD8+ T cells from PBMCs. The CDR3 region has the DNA TGTGCCAGCAGTTTACTGTCTAATGAAAAACTGTTTTTT. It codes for CASSLLSNEKLFF.